This paragraph reports one T cell receptor beta chain. The CDR3 is made up of 17 amino acids. The germline CDR1 and CDR2 sequences are SGDLS and YYNGEE. The trim removed 1 base at V and 7 bases at J, leaving 7 bases unmatched. This record belongs to a study of blood T cell repertoires in COVID-19. Original methodology: The authors estimated nucleated cell counts from reference gene primer amplification. Profiled with immunoSEQ multiplex PCR; TCRdb holds only in-frame clones, not every one. That table is the source of V, J and clone size, and D and trimming were worked out from the DNA. Of fewer than 700,000 clones in the sample, about 89% were seen once.

Material: peripheral blood. This TCR came from a woman aged 45 to 65 with COVID-19, enrolled during active disease. The chain combines TRBV9 with TRBJ2-2; 13 positions match TRBD2. The CDR3 region is CASSVTGTSGAGGELFF. CDR3 coding DNA: TGTGCCAGCAGCGTAACCGGGACTAGCGGGGCTGGCGGGGAGCTGTTTTTT.